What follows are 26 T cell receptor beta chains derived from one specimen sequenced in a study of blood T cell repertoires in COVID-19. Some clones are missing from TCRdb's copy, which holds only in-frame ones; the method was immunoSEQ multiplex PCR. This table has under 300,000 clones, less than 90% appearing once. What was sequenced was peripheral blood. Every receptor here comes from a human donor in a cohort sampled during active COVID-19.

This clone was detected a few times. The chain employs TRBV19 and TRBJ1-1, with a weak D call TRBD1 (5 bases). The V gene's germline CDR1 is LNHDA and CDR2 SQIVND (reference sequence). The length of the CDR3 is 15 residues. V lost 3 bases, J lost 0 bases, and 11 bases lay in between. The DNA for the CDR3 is TGTGCCAGTAGTATTACAGGCATCATGAACACTGAAGCTTTCTTT. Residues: CASSITGIMNTEAFF.

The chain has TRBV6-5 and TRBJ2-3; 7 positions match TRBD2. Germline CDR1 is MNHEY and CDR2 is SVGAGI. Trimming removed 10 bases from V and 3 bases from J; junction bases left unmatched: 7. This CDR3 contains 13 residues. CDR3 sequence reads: CATRVGGTDTQYF. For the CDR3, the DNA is TGTGCCACCCGGGTGGGGGGGACAGATACGCAGTATTTT.

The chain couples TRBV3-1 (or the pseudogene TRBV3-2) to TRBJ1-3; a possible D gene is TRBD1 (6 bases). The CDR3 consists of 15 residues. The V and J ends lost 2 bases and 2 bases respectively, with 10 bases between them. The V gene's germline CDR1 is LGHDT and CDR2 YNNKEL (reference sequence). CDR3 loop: CASSQTGTTGNTIYF. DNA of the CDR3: TGTGCCAGCAGCCAAACCGGGACAACTGGAAACACCATATATTTT.

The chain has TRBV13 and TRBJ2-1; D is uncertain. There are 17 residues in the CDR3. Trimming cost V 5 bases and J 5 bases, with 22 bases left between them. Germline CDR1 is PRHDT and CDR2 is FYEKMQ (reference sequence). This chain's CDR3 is CASSPEREPLSDNEQFF. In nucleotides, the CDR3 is TGTGCCAGCAGCCCTGAACGAGAACCGCTGTCGGACAATGAGCAGTTCTTC.

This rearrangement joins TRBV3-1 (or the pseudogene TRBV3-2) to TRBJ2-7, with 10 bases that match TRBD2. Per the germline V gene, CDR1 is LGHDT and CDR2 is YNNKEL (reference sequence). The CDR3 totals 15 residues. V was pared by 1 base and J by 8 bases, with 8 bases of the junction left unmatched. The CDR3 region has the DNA TGTGCCAGCAGCCAAGTATCTAGCGGGAGTTTTAAGCAGTACTTC. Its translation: CASSQVSSGSFKQYF.

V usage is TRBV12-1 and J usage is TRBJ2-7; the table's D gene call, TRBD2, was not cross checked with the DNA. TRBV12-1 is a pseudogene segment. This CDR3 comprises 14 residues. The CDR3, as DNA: TGTGCCACCCCGCGGTGGTGGGGGGACTACGAGCAGTACTTC. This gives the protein CATPRWWGDYEQYF.

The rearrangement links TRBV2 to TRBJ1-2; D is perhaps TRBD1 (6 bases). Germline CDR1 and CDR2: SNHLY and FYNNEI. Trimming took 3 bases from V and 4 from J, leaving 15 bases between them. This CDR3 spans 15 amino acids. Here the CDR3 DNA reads TGTGCCAGCAGTGATTCCGTGACAGGAAGCTATGGCTACACCTTC. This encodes CASSDSVTGSYGYTF. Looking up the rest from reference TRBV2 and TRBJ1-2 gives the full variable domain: EPEVTQTPSHQVTQMGQEVILRCVPISNHLYFYWYRQILGQKVEFLVSFYNNEISEKSEIFDDQFSVERPDGSNFTLKIRSTKLEDSAMYFCASSDSVTGSYGYTFGSGTRLTVV.

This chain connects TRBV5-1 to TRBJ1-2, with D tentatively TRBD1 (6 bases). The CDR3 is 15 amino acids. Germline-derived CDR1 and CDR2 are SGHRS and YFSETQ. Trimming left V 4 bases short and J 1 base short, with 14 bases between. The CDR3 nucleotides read TGCGCCAGCAGCCCCGGGACACTCTATAACTATGGCTACACCTTC. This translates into CASSPGTLYNYGYTF.

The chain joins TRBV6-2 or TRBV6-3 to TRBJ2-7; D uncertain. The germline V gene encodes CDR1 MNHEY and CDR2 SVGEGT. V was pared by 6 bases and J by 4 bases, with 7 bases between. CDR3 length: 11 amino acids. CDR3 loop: CASSKQYEQYF. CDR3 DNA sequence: TGTGCCAGCAGCAAGCAATACGAGCAGTACTTC.

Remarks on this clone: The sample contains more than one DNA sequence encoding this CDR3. CDR3 sequence (DNA): TGTGCCAGCAGCTTAGGCCTAGCGGGAGTTTATGAGCAGTTCTTC. It codes for CASSLGLAGVYEQFF. The chain employs TRBV7-9 and TRBJ2-1; TRBD2 agrees at 10 bases. CDR3 length equals 15 residues. J gave up 8 bases and V 1 base, and 5 bases lay outside the gene matches. CDR1 and CDR2 (germline): SEHNR, FQNEAQ (reference sequence).

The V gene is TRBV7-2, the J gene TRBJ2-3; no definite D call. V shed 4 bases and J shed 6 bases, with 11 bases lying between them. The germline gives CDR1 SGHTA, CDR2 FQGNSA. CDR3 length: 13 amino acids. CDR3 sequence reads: CASSSLIRDTQYF. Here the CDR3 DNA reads TGTGCCAGCAGCTCCCTTATCCGGGATACGCAGTATTTT.

The CDR3 sequence: CATSAPGQGRSPLHF. For the CDR3, the DNA is TGTGCCACCTCCGCACCGGGACAAGGACGTTCACCCCTCCACTTT. The rearrangement uses TRBV19 and TRBJ1-6; D might be TRBD1 (6 bases). The CDR3 is 15 residues long. CDR1 is LNHDA and CDR2 is SQIVND in the germline V gene (reference sequence). V was cut by 10 bases and J by 9 bases, with 22 bases left in between.

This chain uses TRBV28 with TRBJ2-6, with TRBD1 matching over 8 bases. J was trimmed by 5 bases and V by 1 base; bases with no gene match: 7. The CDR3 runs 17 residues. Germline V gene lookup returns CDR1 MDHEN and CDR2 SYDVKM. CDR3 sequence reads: CASSLFGTGSRANVLTF. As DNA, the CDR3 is TGTGCCAGCAGTTTATTCGGGACAGGCAGTCGGGCCAACGTCCTGACTTTC.

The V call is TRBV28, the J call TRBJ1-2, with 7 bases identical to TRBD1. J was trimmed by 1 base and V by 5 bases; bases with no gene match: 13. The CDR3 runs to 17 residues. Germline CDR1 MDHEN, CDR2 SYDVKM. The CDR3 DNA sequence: TGTGCCAGCAGTCTTTGGTCGGGACAGACACTTAACTATGGCTACACCTTC. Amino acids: CASSLWSGQTLNYGYTF.

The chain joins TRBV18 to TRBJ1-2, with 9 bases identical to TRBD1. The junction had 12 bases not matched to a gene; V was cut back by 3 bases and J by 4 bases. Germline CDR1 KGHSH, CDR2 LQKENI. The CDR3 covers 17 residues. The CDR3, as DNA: TGTGCCAGCTCACCCATCGGACAGGGGATCGGGCCCTATGGCTACACCTTC. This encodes CASSPIGQGIGPYGYTF.

CDR3 residues: CASSLGLGQQETQYF. The CDR3 region has the DNA TGCGCCAGCAGCTTGGGTTTGGGACAGCAAGAGACCCAGTACTTC. V gene TRBV5-1 combines with J gene TRBJ2-5; 7 positions agree with TRBD1. Germline assignment: CDR1 SGHRS and CDR2 YFSETQ. The CDR3 has 15 amino acids. V gave up 0 bases and J gave up 2 bases; unmatched junction bases: 4.

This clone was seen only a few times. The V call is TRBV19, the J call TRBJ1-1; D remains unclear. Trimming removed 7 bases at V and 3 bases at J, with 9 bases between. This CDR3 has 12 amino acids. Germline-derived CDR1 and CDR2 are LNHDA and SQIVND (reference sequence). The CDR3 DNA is TGTGCCAGTAAATTCCGAGACACTGAAGCTTTCTTT. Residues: CASKFRDTEAFF.

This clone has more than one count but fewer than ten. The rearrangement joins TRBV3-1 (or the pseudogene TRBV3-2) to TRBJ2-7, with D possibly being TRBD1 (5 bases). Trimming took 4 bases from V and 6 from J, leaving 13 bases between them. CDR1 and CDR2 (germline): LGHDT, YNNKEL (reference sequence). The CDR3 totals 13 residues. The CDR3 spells CASSPRQLREQYF. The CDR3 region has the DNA TGTGCCAGCAGCCCACGACAGCTTCGCGAGCAGTACTTC.

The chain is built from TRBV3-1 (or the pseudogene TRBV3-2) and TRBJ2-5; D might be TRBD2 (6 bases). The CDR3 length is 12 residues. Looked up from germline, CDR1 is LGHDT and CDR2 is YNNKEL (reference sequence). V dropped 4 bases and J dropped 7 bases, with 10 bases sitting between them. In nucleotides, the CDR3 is TGTGCCAGCAGCCCGGGACTTCCGACCCAGTACTTC. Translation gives CASSPGLPTQYF.

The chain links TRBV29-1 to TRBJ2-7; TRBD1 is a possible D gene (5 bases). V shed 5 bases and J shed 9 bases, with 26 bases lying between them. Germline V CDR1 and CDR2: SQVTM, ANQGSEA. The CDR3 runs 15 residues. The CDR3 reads CSVLPDPPTRQSQYF. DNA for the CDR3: TGCAGCGTTCTCCCCGACCCCCCGACCAGACAGTCGCAGTACTTC.

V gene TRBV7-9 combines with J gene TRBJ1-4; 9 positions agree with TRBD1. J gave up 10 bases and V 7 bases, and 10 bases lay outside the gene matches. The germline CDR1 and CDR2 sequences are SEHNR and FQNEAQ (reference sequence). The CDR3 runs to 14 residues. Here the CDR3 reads CASTGQGSEGKLFF. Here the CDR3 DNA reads TGTGCCAGCACAGGACAGGGGTCGGAGGGAAAACTGTTTTTT.

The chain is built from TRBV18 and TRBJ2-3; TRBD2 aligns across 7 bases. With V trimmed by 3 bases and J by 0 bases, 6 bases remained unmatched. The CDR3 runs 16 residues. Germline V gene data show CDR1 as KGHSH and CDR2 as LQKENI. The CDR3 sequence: CASSPSGTISTDTQYF. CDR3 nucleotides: TGTGCCAGCTCACCTTCCGGGACTATTAGCACAGATACGCAGTATTTT.

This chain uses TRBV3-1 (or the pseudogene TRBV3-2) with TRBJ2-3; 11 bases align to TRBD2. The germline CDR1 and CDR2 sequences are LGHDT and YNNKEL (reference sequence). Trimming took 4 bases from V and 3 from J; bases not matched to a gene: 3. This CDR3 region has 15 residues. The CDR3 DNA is TGTGCCAGCAGCCCAACTAGCGGGAGAACAGATACGCAGTATTTT. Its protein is CASSPTSGRTDTQYF.

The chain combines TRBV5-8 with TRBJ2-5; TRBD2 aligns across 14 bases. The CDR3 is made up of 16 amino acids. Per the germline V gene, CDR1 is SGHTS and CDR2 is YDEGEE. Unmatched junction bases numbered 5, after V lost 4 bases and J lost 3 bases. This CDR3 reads CASSPGLAGAKETQYF. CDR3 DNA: TGTGCCAGCAGCCCGGGACTAGCGGGGGCAAAAGAGACCCAGTACTTC.

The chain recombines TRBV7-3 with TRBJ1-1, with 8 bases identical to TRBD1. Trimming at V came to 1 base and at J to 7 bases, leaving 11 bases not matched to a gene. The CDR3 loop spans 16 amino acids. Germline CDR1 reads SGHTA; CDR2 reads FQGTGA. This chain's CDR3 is CASSLMGTGPTIEAFF. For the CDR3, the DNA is TGTGCCAGCAGCTTAATGGGGACAGGCCCAACTATTGAAGCTTTCTTT.

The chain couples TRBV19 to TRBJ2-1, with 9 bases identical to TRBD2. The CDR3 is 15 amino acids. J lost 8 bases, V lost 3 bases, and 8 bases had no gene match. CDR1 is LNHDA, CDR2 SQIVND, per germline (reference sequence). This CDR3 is CASSIIAGASDEQFF. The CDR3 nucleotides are TGTGCCAGTAGTATTATAGCGGGGGCTTCGGATGAGCAGTTCTTC.